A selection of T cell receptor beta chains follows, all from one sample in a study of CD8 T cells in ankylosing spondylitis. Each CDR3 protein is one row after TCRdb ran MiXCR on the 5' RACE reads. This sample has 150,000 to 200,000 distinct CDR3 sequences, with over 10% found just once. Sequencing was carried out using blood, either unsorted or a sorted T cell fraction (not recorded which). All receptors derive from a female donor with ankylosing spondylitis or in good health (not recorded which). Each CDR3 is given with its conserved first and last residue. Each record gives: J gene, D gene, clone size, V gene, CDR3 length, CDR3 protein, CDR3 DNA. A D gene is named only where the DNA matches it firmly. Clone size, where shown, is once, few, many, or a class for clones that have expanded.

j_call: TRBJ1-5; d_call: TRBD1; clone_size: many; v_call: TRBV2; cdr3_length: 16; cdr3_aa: CASSANRGPSNQPQHF; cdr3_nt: TGTGCCAGCAGTGCGAACAGGGGGCCAAGCAATCAGCCCCAGCATTTT
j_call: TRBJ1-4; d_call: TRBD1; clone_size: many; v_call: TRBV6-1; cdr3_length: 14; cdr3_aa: CASSDRGGVEKLFF; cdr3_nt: TGTGCCAGCAGTGACAGGGGGGGAGTTGAAAAACTGTTTTTT
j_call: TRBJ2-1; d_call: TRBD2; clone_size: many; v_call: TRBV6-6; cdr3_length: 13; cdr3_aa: CATGTSGYNEQFF; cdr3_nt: TGTGCCACCGGGACTAGCGGCTACAATGAGCAGTTCTTC
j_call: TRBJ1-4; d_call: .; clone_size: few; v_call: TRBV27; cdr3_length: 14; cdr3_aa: CASSPGMANEKLFF; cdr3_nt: TGTGCCAGCAGTCCCGGAATGGCTAATGAAAAACTGTTTTTT
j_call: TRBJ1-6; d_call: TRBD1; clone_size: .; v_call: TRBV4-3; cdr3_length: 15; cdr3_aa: CASSQRQGGNSPLHF; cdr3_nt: TGCGCCAGCAGCCAACGACAGGGAGGGAATTCACCCCTCCACTTT
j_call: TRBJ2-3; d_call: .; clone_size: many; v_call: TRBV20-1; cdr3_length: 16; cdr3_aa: CSAQTHFRANTDTQYF; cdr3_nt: TGCAGTGCCCAAACCCACTTCCGGGCTAACACAGATACGCAGTATTTT
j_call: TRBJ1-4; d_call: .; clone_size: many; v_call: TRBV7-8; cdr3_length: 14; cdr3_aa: CASSTPGRREKLFF; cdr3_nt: TGTGCCAGCAGTACCCCAGGGAGACGGGAAAAACTGTTTTTT
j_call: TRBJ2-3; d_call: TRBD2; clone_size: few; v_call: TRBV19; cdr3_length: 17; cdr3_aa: CASSIRLAGTFTDTQYF; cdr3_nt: TGTGCCAGTAGTATCCGACTAGCGGGAACATTCACAGATACGCAGTATTTT
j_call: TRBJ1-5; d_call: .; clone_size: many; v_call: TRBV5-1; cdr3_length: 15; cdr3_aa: CASSLGGQDLQPQHF; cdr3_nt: TGCGCCAGCAGCTTGGGCGGGCAGGATCTTCAGCCCCAGCATTTT
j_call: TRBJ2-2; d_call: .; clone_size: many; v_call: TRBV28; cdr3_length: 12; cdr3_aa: CASSRGIGELFF; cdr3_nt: TGTGCCAGCAGTCGGGGGATCGGGGAGCTGTTTTTT
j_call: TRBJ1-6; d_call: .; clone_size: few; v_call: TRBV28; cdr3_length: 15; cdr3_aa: CATGWGASSNSPLHF; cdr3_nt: TGTGCCACTGGATGGGGGGCCAGCAGTAATTCACCCCTCCACTTT
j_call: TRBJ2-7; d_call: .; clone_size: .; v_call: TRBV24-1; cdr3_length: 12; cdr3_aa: CATSGHGDEQYF; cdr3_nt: TGTGCCACCAGTGGGCACGGGGACGAGCAGTACTTC
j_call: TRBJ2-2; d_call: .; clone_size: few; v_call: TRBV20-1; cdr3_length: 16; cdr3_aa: CSARDLVLGNTGELFF; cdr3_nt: TGCAGTGCTAGAGATCTAGTTTTAGGAAACACCGGGGAGCTGTTTTTT
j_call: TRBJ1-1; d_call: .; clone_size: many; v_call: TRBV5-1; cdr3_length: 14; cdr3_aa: CASSLVEGDTEAFF; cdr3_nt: TGCGCCAGCAGCTTGGTGGAGGGGGACACTGAAGCTTTCTTT
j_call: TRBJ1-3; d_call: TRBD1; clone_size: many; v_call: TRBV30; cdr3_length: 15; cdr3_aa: CAWKDRGLGGNTIYF; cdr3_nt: TGTGCCTGGAAGGACAGGGGTCTAGGTGGAAACACCATATATTTT
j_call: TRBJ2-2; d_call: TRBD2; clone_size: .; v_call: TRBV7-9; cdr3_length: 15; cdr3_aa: CASSFPGLATGELFF; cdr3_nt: TGTGCCAGCAGCTTCCCCGGACTAGCGACCGGGGAGCTGTTTTTT
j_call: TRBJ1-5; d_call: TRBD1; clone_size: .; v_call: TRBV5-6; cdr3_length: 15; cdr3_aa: CASSSGQGLNQPQHF; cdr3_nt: TGTGCCAGCAGCTCGGGACAGGGCCTGAATCAGCCCCAGCATTTT
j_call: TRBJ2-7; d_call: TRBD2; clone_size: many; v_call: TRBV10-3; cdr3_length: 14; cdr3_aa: CAIQRDSNSYEQYF; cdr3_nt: TGTGCCATCCAGCGGGACTCAAACTCCTACGAGCAGTACTTC
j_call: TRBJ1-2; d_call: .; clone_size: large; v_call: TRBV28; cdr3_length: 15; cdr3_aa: CASALRGGANYGYTF; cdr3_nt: TGTGCCAGCGCCCTTAGGGGCGGTGCTAACTATGGCTACACCTTC
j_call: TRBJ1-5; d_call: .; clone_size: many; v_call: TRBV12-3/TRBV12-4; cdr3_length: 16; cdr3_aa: CASSAGDRGSGQPQHF; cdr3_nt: TGTGCCAGCAGTGCCGGGGACCGAGGCTCGGGTCAGCCCCAGCATTTT
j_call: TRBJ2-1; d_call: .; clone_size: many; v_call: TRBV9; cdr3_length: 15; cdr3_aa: CASSPLMGLVNEQFF; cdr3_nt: TGTGCCAGCAGCCCCCTCATGGGGTTGGTTAATGAGCAGTTCTTC
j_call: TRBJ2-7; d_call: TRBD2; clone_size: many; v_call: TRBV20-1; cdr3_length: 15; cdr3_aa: CSATHSGRGIMGQYF; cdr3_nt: TGCAGTGCTACTCATAGCGGGAGGGGGATCATGGGGCAGTACTTC
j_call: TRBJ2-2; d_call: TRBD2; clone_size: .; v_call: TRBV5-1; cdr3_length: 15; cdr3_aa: CASSPGTINTGELFF; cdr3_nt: TGCGCCAGCAGCCCCGGGACTATAAACACCGGGGAGCTGTTTTTT
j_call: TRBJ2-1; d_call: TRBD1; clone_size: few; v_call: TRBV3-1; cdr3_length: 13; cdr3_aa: CASRDSKIDEQFF; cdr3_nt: TGTGCCAGCCGGGACAGTAAGATAGATGAGCAGTTCTTC
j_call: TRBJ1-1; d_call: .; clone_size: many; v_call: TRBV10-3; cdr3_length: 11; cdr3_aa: CAISDSTEAFF; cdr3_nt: TGTGCCATCAGTGATTCCACTGAAGCTTTCTTT
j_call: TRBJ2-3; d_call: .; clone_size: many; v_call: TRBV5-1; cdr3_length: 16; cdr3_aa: CASSLGGLLGTDTQYF; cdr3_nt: TGCGCCAGCAGCTTGGGGGGACTCCTCGGCACAGATACGCAGTATTTT